This T cell receptor beta chain was sequenced for a study of T cells in Graves' hyperthyroidism and ophthalmopathy. Germline CDR1 MGHRA, CDR2 YSYEKL. CDR3 size: 15 residues. V lost 1 base to trimming and J lost 8 bases, with 17 bases between them. From RNA transcripts, TCR beta CDR3 regions were amplified. The HTBI primer set drove a first-round RT-PCR of the TCR CDR3. MiXCR was run by TCRdb on the multiplex PCR reads, yielding one entry per CDR3 protein. The sample lists 500,000 to 550,000 distinct CDR3 sequences; less than 25% were seen once. Overall study results and limits: In blood, most of the thyroid clonotypes expanded above 0.001 were also present.

A few counts support this clonotype. Antigen unknown. Exclusion of a patient resulted from uncontrolled infection, other autoimmune disease, pregnancy or lactation. Clinical symptoms, serum thyroxine, TRAb, thyroid ultrasound and orbital computed tomography informed diagnoses. The authors obtained PBMCs from 7.5 to 10 ml of fresh peripheral blood. V and J are TRBV4-1 and TRBJ1-2, with D hard to call. This TCR came from a young man with Graves' hyperthyroidism. The source material was blood. The CDR3: CASSQAPGDAMGYTF. As DNA, the CDR3 is TGCGCCAGCAGCCAAGCCCCCGGGGATGCTATGGGCTACACCTTC.